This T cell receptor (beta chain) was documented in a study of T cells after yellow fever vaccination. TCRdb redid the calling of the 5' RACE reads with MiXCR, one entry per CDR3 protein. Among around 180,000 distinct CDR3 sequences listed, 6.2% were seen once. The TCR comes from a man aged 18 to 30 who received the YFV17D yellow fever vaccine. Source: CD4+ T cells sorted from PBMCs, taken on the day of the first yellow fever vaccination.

CDR3 sequence: CASSHDVSDTQYF. CDR3 DNA sequence: TGTGCCAGCAGCCACGACGTTTCGGATACGCAGTATTTT. The chain joins TRBV7-9 to TRBJ2-3; the D is unclear. This CDR3 comprises 13 residues. V gave up 5 bases and J gave up 6 bases, with 12 bases separating them. The germline gives CDR1 SEHNR, CDR2 FQNEAQ (reference sequence).